Shown below are 16 T cell receptor beta chains from a single sample sequenced in a study of T cells expressing NK-cell markers. TCRdb re-called the 5' RACE reads; one entry per CDR3 protein, DNA not given. The sample is made up of 550,000 to 600,000 distinct CDR3 sequences, and the top ten hold roughly 3.5% of it. Material for sequencing was blood T cells: a sorted CD56 or NKG2C T cell subset, CD4+ or CD8+ T cells, or bulk PBMC T cells (not recorded which). These TCRs come from a man between 18 and 35 years old in good health.

The V and J genes are TRBV12-3 or TRBV12-4 and TRBJ2-1; the TRBD2 assignment by TCRdb is unverifiable without DNA. The CDR3 is 16 residues long. Here the CDR3 reads CASSPPGGLASKWEFF.

The J gene is TRBJ2-7, the V gene TRBV29-1; TCRdb indicates TRBD2, and absent DNA this call remains unverified. The CDR3 has 17 amino acids. Germline V gives CDR1 SQVTM, CDR2 ANQGSEA. CDR3 sequence reads: CSVGGLAGNYNFYEQYF.

V usage is TRBV12-3 or TRBV12-4 and J usage is TRBJ2-7; without DNA, the TCRdb call of TRBD1 cannot be checked. This CDR3 is 15 amino acids long. CDR3 sequence: CASTEASHRLDEQYF.

V and J are TRBV29-1 and TRBJ1-1. This CDR3 is built from 12 residues. Germline V gene lookup returns CDR1 SQVTM and CDR2 ANQGSEA. This CDR3 is CSVVSGYTEAFF.

This chain joins TRBV5-6 and TRBJ2-2; TCRdb reports TRBD1, a call that lacks DNA to check it against. This CDR3 comprises 19 residues. Germline-derived CDR1 and CDR2 are SGHDT and YYEEEE. The CDR3: CASSAGQGAGDYGTGELFF.

The J gene is TRBJ1-5, the V gene TRBV20-1; TCRdb's D call, TRBD1, is unchecked because there is no DNA. Germline CDR1 DFQATT, CDR2 SNEGSKA (reference sequence). This CDR3 region has 14 residues. The CDR3 reads CSARKGPADQPQHF.

This chain links TRBV24-1 with TRBJ2-1; TCRdb outputs TRBD2, but without DNA this stays unchecked. Germline CDR1 and CDR2: KGHDR and SFDVKD. The CDR3 has 16 residues. CDR3 residues: CATNLARKVGYNEQFF.

This sequence joins TRBV7-9 and TRBJ2-3. CDR1 is SEHNR and CDR2 is FQNEAQ in the germline V gene (reference sequence). This CDR3 has 14 residues. CDR3 protein: CASSLRAAADTQYF.

The chain links TRBV29-1 to TRBJ2-2; TCRdb lists TRBD1, though no DNA is available to test this call. Germline CDR1 and CDR2: SQVTM and ANQGSEA. The length of the CDR3 is 14 residues. CDR3 region: CSVAGTQGTGELFF.

The rearrangement joins TRBV21-1 to TRBJ2-2; TCRdb selects TRBD1, and the lack of DNA leaves this call unchecked. TRBV21-1 is described as a pseudogene. This CDR3 spans 15 amino acids. The CDR3 region is CASIGQGSDTGELFF.

J is TRBJ2-7 and V is TRBV29-1; TCRdb proposes TRBD1, but this gene call is untestable without DNA. Germline V CDR1 and CDR2: SQVTM, ANQGSEA. The CDR3 length is 14 residues. The CDR3: CSVETGEGGYEQYF.

The rearrangement joins TRBV5-1 to TRBJ2-1; TCRdb calls TRBD2, which cannot be checked without DNA. Germline V lookup: CDR1 SGHRS, CDR2 YFSETQ. The CDR3 spans 17 residues. The CDR3 region is CASSSFERGSSYNEQFF.

This sequence joins TRBV6-2 or TRBV6-3 and TRBJ2-7; with no DNA, the TCRdb D assignment of TRBD2 cannot be verified. Germline lookup yields CDR1 MNHEY and CDR2 SVGEGT. This CDR3 has 15 residues. CDR3 sequence reads: CASSLTSGSPYEQYF.

This chain uses TRBV3-1 with TRBJ2-5; TCRdb gives TRBD1 as the D gene, but with no DNA this cannot be confirmed. Germline V gives CDR1 LGHDT, CDR2 YNNKEL (reference sequence). The CDR3 consists of 14 residues. The CDR3 sequence: CASSHRTFQETQYF.

The CDR3 protein is CASSPLVAENTEAFF. The chain employs TRBV11-2 and TRBJ1-1; TCRdb names TRBD1, which stays unverified in the absence of DNA. The CDR3 loop spans 15 amino acids. CDR1 is SGHAT, CDR2 FQNNGV, per germline.

The genes are TRBV5-1 and TRBJ2-3; TCRdb returns TRBD1, unconfirmable since there is no DNA. Germline values: CDR1 SGHRS, CDR2 YFSETQ. CDR3 size: 17 residues. This CDR3 is CASSSTPGTGNTDTQYF.